Detailed here is one T cell receptor (beta chain). Its target is not known. Reverse transcribed after extraction, RNA yielded cDNA as the sequencing template. Repertoires were generated with immunoSEQ multiplex PCR, while TCRdb's copy carries only in-frame clones and drops some. The table has 6,500 to 9,000 clones, roughly 55% seen once. As part of sample collection, lesional scalp punch biopsies and peripheral blood were taken from alopecia areata patients. This specimen belongs to a study of CD8+ T cells in alopecia areata. Study-wide background: At a dose of 5 to 10 mg twice daily, oral tofacitinib was given to treated patients.

Overall study results and limits: Although TCR sharing was seen in mice, sharing across patients was less clear, possibly for HLA-related reasons. Especially in alopecia totalis/universalis, lesional scalp showed greater clonality than normal scalp did.

Sequenced material: skin, taken at week 0. This sequence originates from a human donor with alopecia areata.

The CDR3 DNA follows: TGTGCCAGCAGCTTAACTAGCGGGAGCCCTTTCTACGAGCAGTACTTC. Translating gives CASSLTSGSPFYEQYF. V and J are TRBV7-2 and TRBJ2-7; 11 bases are shared with TRBD2. This CDR3 has 16 residues. Trimming cost V 2 bases and J 3 bases; bases outside gene matches: 6. Germline assignment: CDR1 SGHTA and CDR2 FQGNSA.